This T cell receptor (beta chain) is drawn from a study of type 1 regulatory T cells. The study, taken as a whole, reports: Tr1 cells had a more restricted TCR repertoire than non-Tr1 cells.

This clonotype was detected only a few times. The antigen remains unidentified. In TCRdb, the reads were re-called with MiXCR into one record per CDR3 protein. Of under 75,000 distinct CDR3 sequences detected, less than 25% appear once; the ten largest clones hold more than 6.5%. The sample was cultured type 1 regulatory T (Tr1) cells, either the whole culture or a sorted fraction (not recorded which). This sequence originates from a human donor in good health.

The CDR3 DNA reads TGTGCCAGCAACCTAGGACTAGCCGGAGCAGATACGCAGTATTTT. It specifies CASNLGLAGADTQYF. The gene calls are TRBV7-3 and TRBJ2-3; 8 bases align to TRBD2. This CDR3 has 15 residues. V trimming: 7 bases; J trimming: 4 bases; junction bases outside the gene matches: 10. Germline CDR1 and CDR2: SGHTA and FQGTGA.